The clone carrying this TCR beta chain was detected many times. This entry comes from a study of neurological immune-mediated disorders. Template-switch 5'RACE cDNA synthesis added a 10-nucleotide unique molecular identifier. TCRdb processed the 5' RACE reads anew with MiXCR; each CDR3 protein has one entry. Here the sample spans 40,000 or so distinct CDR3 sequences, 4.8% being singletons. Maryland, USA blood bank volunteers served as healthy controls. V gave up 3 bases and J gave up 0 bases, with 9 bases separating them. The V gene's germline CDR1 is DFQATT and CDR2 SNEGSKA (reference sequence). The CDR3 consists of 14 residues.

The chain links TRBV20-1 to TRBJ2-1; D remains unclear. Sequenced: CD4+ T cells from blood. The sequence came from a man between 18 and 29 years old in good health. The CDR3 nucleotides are TGCAGTGCTAGTTTGCGTAGCTCCTACAATGAGCAGTTCTTC. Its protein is CSASLRSSYNEQFF.